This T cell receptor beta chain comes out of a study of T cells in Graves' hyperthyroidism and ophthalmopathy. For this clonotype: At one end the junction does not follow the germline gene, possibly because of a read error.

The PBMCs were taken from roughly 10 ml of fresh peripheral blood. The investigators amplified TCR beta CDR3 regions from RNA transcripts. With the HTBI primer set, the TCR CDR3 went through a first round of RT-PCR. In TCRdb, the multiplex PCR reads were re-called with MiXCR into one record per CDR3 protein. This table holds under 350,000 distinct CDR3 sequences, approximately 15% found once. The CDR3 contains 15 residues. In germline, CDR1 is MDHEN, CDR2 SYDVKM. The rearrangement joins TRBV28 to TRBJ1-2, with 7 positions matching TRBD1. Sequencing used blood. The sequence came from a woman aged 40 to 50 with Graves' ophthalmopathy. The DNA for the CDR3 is TGTGCCATCAGTTTATGGGCAGGGGGGAACTATGGCTACACCTTC. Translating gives CAISLWAGGNYGYTF.